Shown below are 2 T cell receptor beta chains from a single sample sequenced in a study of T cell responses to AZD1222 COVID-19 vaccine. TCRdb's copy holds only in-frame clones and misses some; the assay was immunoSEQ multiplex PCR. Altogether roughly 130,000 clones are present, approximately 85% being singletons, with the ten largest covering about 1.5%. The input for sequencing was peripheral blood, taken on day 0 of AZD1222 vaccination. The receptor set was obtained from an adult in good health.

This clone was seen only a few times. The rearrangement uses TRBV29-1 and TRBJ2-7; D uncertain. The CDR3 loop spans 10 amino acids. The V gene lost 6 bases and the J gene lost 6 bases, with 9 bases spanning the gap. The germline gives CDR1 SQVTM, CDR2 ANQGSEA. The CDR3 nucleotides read TGCAGCGTCGGCAGAGGCGAGCAGTACTTC. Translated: CSVGRGEQYF.

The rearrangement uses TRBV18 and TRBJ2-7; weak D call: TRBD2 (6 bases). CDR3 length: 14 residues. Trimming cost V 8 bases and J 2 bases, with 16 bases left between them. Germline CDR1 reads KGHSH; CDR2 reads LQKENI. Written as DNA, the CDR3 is TGTGCCAGCACCCCGGCTAGCGCCACCTACGAGCAGTACTTC. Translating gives CASTPASATYEQYF.